This is a list of T cell receptor beta chains from one sample in a study. TCRdb reprocessed the RT-PCR reads via MiXCR and lists one record per CDR3 protein. Of 550,000 to 750,000 distinct CDR3 sequences in the sample, 14% were seen once. Material: memory CD4+ T cells from blood. All receptors derive from a female donor in good health, serving as a healthy control. Both conserved end residues are trimmed from each CDR3. Fields, in order: V gene, J gene, CDR3 protein.

>TRBV12-3/TRBV12-4|TRBJ2-3
ASSLRGGGDTQY
>TRBV5-1|TRBJ2-3
ASTRGADLSTDTQY
>TRBV12-3/TRBV12-4|TRBJ1-3
ASSRQGAGGNTIY
>TRBV20-1|TRBJ2-1
SARSSGSFSNEQF
>TRBV11-2|TRBJ2-1
ASSPGQGISDEQF
>TRBV5-5|TRBJ2-7
ASSPTAGGSYEQY
>TRBV12-3/TRBV12-4|TRBJ2-5
ASSHTSGGETQY
>TRBV11-2|TRBJ2-1
ASSSGPKIVDEQF
>TRBV6-1|TRBJ2-3
ASSERTGGRGTDTQY
>TRBV19|TRBJ2-3
ASRRQGATTDTQY
>TRBV2|TRBJ1-1
ASTTVGGDAF
>TRBV7-9|TRBJ2-7
ASSLGYLEQY
>TRBV5-1|TRBJ2-5
ASSSTTWAASGRGETQY
>TRBV7-9|TRBJ2-3
ASSLEGPDTQY
>TRBV28|TRBJ2-1
ASSFNGGLAGGYNEQF
>TRBV20-1|TRBJ1-2
SARVSGNYGYT
>TRBV30|TRBJ2-7
AWSITYYEQY
>TRBV29-1|TRBJ2-7
SVTSVDGDEQY
>TRBV12-3/TRBV12-4|TRBJ1-1
ASSLEVLSQRVGAF
>TRBV29-1|TRBJ1-2
SVEGQALANYGYT
>TRBV19|TRBJ2-6
ASSPFGVSGANVLT
>TRBV7-2|TRBJ2-5
ASSSTSTVQETQY
>TRBV20-1|TRBJ2-3
SARRVQLASTDTQY
>TRBV11-2|TRBJ2-7
ASTREAGAWDYEQY
>TRBV30|TRBJ2-7
AWRVTGGVYEQY
>TRBV4-2|TRBJ1-4
ASSREKLF
>TRBV10-3|TRBJ1-1
AIGAGELEAF